This TCR beta chain was sequenced for a study of control samples from healthy donors and cancer patients. Repertoires were generated with immunoSEQ multiplex PCR, while TCRdb's copy carries only in-frame clones and drops some. The sample yields 100,000 to 150,000 clones, about 91% seen once. The CDR3 contains 15 residues. Trimming took 4 bases from V and 0 from J, leaving 13 bases between them. Germline V gene sequence: CDR1 SGHNT, CDR2 YYREEE (reference sequence). The sequence came from a man younger than 35 in good health. V usage is TRBV5-4 and J usage is TRBJ1-2; a weak D match, TRBD1 (5 bases). The sample taken for sequencing was blood. The CDR3 loop is CASSGGRLPNYGYTF. For the CDR3, the DNA is TGTGCCAGCAGCGGGGGACGGCTTCCTAACTATGGCTACACCTTC.